The source of this T cell receptor beta chain is a study of shared clonotypes between healthy human individuals (dated by TCRdb to the early 2020s). With respect to the entire study: A couple of women and a few men aged 18 to 49 years were included in the cohort. For each donor, three plates each were used for CD4 naive and CD4 memory, two plates were used for CD8 naive, and one plate was used for CD8 memory. The study deeply sequenced blood TCR repertoires of about 5 healthy adults to estimate repertoire size and the extent of clonotype sharing between individuals. To increase sequencing depth and limit assay-specific biases, different laboratories used diverse techniques to prepare libraries and sequence TCR repertoires. Between about 0.9 and 10 billion PBMCs per donor were obtained by leukapheresis.

The study at large found these results: Rarefaction of sorted-subset datasets indicated incomplete sequencing despite the large sequencing depth. When several donors were compared, the shared fraction of clonotypes was about 5% for naive CD4, around 3.5% for naive CD8, 2.3% for memory CD4, and approximately 0.4% for memory CD8. Estimated clonotype richness was generally larger for naive than for memory subsets. Higher generation probabilities were observed for clonotypes shared by all four sorted-subset donors than for non-shared clonotypes. Sampling was limited to blood, and TCR repertoires in tissue likely differ from TCR repertoires in blood. Pairwise subsampling indicated that sequencing depth was expected to affect the degree of clonotype sharing among donors. The small number of donors limited the genetic and exposure-history diversity represented.

The CDR3 runs 14 residues from the cysteine to the phenylalanine. Only the CDR3 region is kept as DNA, spanning 42 bases read in frame from base 1. The junction carries 10 bases between V and J, which are trimmed by 3 bases and 4 bases respectively. Taken from the germline V gene (reference sequence), the CDR1 and CDR2 loops are MNHEY and SMNVEV. Healthy HIV-negative adults with no recently reported acute infections or vaccinations were included as donors. Every donor was a Caucasian adult residing in Nashville, Tennessee, USA. CD4+ T cells were enriched by magnetic negative selection, after which naive cells were positively selected on CD45RA and the negative fraction was taken as the memory subset. Blood was obtained by leukapheresis, after which PBMCs were separated by Ficoll-Histopaque density gradient centrifugation and cryopreserved in liquid nitrogen vapor phase. Analytical flow cytometry was used to check the purity and quantity of each magnetically sorted T cell population. Each sorted fraction had its genomic DNA isolated and then quantified by UV absorbance on a Nanodrop 2000c.

TCR CDR3 regions were amplified from genomic DNA by multiplex PCR using the deep immunoSEQ assay. Extracted genomic DNA from each cell subset was distributed evenly across all wells of several immunoSEQ 96-well plates, and each plate was treated as a replicate. For sorted subsets, roughly 200 ng of genomic DNA, equivalent to around 31,000 T cell genomes, went into each replicate PCR. The purified libraries were quantified using a Qubit 3.0 fluorometer, sized with a Bioanalyzer 2100, and then quantified again using the KAPA Library Quantification kit. Every immunoSEQ 96-well plate was sequenced on a dedicated single-read 150-cycle Illumina NextSeq 550 flow cell. Concerning the study's data processing: Because the immunoSEQ output held only junctional sequences and lacked quality scores, the filtering could not match the filtering applied to full-length reads. To assign V/J genes and CDR3, sequences were annotated against IMGT germline references using PyIR, a Python wrapper for IgBLAST v1.9. Reads were filtered out if the reads had weak V/J assignments (E-value above 1e-6), no CDR3, stop codons, out-of-frame junctions, or ambiguous translated residues. A V3J clonotype was defined by an identical inferred V gene, J gene, and CDR3 amino acid sequence. Percentage overlap between repertoires was calculated by dividing the number of shared unique clonotypes by the size of the smaller repertoire. Repertoire richness was assessed with RTK rarefaction, the Chao1 estimator, and Recon v2.1 estimates of unobserved clonotypes. Generation probabilities for all TCRbeta clonotypes obtained by the gDNA method from four donors were computed using OLGA. The clones in this table, taken by TCRdb from immuneACCESS, are in-frame only. Not every clone is retained; where verified, under half of the shortfall comes from an unresolved V gene, and the cause of the rest is unknown. That table furnishes V, J and clone size, whereas the DNA furnished D and trimming. The sample table contains roughly 500,000 clones; only one count was recorded for about 96% of them. Clones ranked in the top ten supply about 0.06% of the sample.

Turning to this clone: The antigen this receptor binds is unknown. Base-call qualities are not available, and no considerably larger clone is one nucleotide away.

The chain is made from TRBV27 and TRBJ2-1; possibly the D gene is TRBD2, per 6 matching bases. Input material: naive CD4+ T cells sorted from blood. Read against the paper, the sample's cell subset or site label means: CD45RA+ positively selected. The TCR sequence derives from a woman aged 30 to 39 in good health. The CDR3 reads CASSLAGWYNEQFF. The bases are TGTGCCAGCAGTTTGGCGGGATGGTACAATGAGCAGTTCTTC.